This T cell receptor beta chain appears in the sequencing data of a study of T cell responses to AZD1222 COVID-19 vaccine. Whole-study findings and limits: There were mostly white British donors and more females than males, and clonal diversity was possibly underestimated. Vaccination with two AZD1222 doses was followed by a rise in Spike-specific TCR breadth and depth.

As regards this clone: Antigen specificity is unknown.

Clones were read by immunoSEQ multiplex PCR, and TCRdb kept only the in-frame ones, dropping some. The sample includes 120,000 to 150,000 clones, 70% to 90% seen only once; the top ten take roughly 15%. CDR3 length: 13 residues. The germline CDR1 and CDR2 sequences are SNHLY and FYNNEI. Deletions cut 0 bases from V and 2 bases from J, with 5 bases between. The rearrangement joins TRBV2 to TRBJ2-7; D is uncertain. This receptor was identified in an adult in good health. The starting material was peripheral blood, obtained on day 0 of AZD1222 vaccination. The CDR3 coding sequence is TGTGCCAGCAGTGAAGCTACGGCCTACGAGCAGTACTTC. Translation gives CASSEATAYEQYF.